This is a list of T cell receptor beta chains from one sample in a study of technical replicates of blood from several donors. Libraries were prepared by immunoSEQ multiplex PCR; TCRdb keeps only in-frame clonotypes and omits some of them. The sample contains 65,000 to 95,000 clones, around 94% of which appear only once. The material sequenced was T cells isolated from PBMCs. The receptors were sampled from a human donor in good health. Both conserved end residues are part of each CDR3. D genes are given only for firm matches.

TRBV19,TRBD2,CASSASGYTGELFF
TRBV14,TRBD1,CASSQGDRGTDTQYF
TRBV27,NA,CASSLHSSGELFF
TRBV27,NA,CASSPLRNEQFF
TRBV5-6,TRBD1,CASSSMDPGGLEKLFF
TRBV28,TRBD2,CASSSWREGGETQYF
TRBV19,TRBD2,CASSIPGLTSEQYF
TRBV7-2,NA,CASSLALRAEAFF
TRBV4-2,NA,CASSQDLSLGGDEQYF
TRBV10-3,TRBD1,CAISEQGQTNEQFF
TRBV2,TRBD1,CASSGQGGNTEAFF
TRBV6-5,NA,CASSPKSDQPQHF
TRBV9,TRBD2,CASSVSGSSYNEQFF
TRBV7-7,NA,CASSLGGILTSYNEQFF
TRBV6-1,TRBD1,CASSELGTVRNYEQYF
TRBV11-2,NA,CASSLDLYSGANVLTF
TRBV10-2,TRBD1,CASALQGGGGDTQYF
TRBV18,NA,CASSKTGSSGNTIYF
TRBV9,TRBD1,CASSRPGQGVNTEAFF
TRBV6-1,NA,CASSEGLGYNEQFF
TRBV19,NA,CASSMGGHEQFF
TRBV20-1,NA,CSADLRTEAFF
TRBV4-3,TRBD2,CASSLRLAGSSYNEQFF
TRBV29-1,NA,CSGYSPNYGYTF
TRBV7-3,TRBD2,CASSPTSGFERELFF
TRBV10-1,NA,CASSDVGGTYNEQFF
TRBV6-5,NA,CASSQTPSENTEAFF
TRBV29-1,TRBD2,CSVELAGGADTQYF
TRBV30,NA,CAWSQQGRYGYTF